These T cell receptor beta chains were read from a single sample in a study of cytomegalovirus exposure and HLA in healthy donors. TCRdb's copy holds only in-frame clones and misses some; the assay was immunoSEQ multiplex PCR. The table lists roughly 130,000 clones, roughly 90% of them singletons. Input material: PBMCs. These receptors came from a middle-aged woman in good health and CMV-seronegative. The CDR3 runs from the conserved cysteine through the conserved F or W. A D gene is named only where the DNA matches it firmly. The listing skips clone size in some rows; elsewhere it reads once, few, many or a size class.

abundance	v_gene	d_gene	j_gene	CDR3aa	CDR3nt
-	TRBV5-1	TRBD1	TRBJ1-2	CASKTWTGLNYGYTF	TGCGCCAGCAAGACCTGGACAGGGCTTAACTATGGCTACACCTTC
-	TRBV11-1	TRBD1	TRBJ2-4	CASSAGGPNIQYF	TGTGCCAGCAGTGCAGGGGGCCCGAACATTCAGTACTTC
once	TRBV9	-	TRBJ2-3	CASSVGRSDTQYF	TGTGCCAGCAGCGTAGGGAGGTCAGATACGCAGTATTTT
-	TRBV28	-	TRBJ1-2	CASSPALQGVYGYTF	TGTGCCAGCAGCCCCGCCTTACAGGGAGTCTATGGCTACACCTTC
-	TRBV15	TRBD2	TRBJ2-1	CATSRLGLPGTSGRYEQFF	TGTGCCACCAGCAGATTAGGCCTCCCGGGGACTAGCGGGAGATATGAGCAGTTCTTC
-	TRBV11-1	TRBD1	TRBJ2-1	CASNPPVGTGDNEQFF	TGTGCCAGCAACCCCCCGGTCGGGACAGGGGACAATGAGCAGTTCTTC
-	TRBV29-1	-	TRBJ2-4	CSVEESGRVKNIQYF	TGCAGCGTTGAAGAAAGCGGGCGAGTCAAAAACATTCAGTACTTC
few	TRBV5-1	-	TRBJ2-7	CASSFVSAPLKTYEQYF	TGCGCCAGCAGCTTCGTCTCCGCGCCGTTAAAAACCTACGAGCAGTACTTC
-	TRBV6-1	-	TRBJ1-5	CASSEGQPHQPQHF	TGTGCCAGCAGTGAAGGACAGCCCCATCAGCCCCAGCATTTT
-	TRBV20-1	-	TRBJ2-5	CSASVETQYF	TGCAGTGCTAGCGTCGAGACCCAGTACTTC
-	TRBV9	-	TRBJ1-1	CASSVGGRTEAFF	TGTGCCAGCAGCGTAGGAGGTCGGACTGAAGCTTTCTTT
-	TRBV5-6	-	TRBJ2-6	CASSPRVGANVLTF	TGTGCCAGCAGTCCGCGGGTTGGGGCCAACGTCCTGACTTTC
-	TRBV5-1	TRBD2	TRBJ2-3	CASSPIGTSGTDTQYF	TGCGCCAGCAGCCCTATAGGGACTAGCGGCACAGATACGCAGTATTTT
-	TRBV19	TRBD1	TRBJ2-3	CASSAGGQGRGADTQYF	TGTGCCAGTAGTGCTGGGGGACAGGGAAGGGGTGCAGATACGCAGTATTTT
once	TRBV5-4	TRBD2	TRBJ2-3	CASSLMVGAGGPDTQYF	TGTGCCAGCAGCTTGATGGTCGGGGCGGGAGGGCCAGATACGCAGTATTTT
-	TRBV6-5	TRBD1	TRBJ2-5	CASSERGQGTQYF	TGTGCCAGCAGTGAAAGGGGACAGGGGACCCAGTACTTC
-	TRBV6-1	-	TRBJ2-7	CASGPRGPAYEQYF	TGTGCCAGCGGCCCGCGGGGCCCTGCCTACGAGCAGTACTTC
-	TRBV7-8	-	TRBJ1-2	CASSANGGGNYGYTF	TGTGCCAGCAGCGCCAATGGGGGGGGAAACTATGGCTACACCTTC
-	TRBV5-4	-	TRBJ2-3	CASSLAQGTDTQYF	TGTGCCAGCAGCTTGGCTCAGGGCACAGATACGCAGTATTTT
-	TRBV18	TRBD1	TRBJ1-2	CASSPRTGEGYGYTF	TGTGCCAGCTCACCCCGGACAGGGGAGGGGTATGGCTACACCTTC
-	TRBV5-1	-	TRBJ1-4	CASSTGLNEKLFF	TGCGCCAGCAGCACCGGACTAAATGAAAAACTGTTTTTT
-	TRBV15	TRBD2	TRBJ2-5	CATRAGVAETQYF	TGTGCCACCCGAGCGGGAGTTGCAGAGACCCAGTACTTC
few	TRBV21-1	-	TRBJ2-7	CASIVGGPYSYEQYF	TGTGCCAGCATCGTCGGAGGGCCCTACTCCTACGAGCAGTACTTC
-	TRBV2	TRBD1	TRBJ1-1	CASSNTGDTEAFF	TGTGCCAGCAGTAATACAGGGGACACTGAAGCTTTCTTT
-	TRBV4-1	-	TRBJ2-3	CASSQNLAASTDTQYF	TGTGCCAGCAGCCAGAACTTAGCAGCTAGCACAGATACGCAGTATTTT
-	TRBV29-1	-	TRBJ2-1	CSIPVSNEQFF	TGCAGCATTCCCGTCTCCAATGAGCAGTTCTTC
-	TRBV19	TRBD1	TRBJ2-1	CASSGRWTGDEQFF	TGTGCCAGTAGTGGACGCTGGACAGGGGATGAGCAGTTCTTC
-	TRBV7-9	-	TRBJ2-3	CSSSLLADTQYF	TGTTCCAGCAGCTTGCTAGCAGATACGCAGTATTTT
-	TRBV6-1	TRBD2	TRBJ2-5	CAGSGLGGETQYF	TGTGCCGGCAGTGGACTAGGAGGCGAGACCCAGTACTTC
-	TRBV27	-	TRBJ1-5	CASSVTGPEQPQHF	TGTGCCAGCAGTGTTACAGGTCCTGAGCAGCCCCAGCATTTT
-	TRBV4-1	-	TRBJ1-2	CASSQAPGDHGYTF	TGCGCCAGCAGCCAAGCTCCAGGGGACCATGGCTACACCTTC
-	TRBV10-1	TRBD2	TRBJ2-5	CASRRGLEETQYF	TGCGCCAGCAGGAGGGGACTAGAAGAGACCCAGTACTTC
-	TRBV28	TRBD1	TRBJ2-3	CASSPGSGQQDTQYF	TGTGCCAGCAGTCCCGGATCGGGACAGCAAGATACGCAGTATTTT
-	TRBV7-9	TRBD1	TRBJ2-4	CASSATGENIQYF	TGTGCCAGCAGCGCTACAGGGGAAAACATTCAGTACTTC
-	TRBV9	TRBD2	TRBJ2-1	CASSSLAGGDNEQFF	TGTGCCAGCAGCTCGCTAGCGGGAGGGGACAATGAGCAGTTCTTC
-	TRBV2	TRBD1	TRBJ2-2	CASSRQGGIGELFF	TGTGCCAGCAGTCGACAGGGGGGGATCGGGGAGCTGTTTTTT
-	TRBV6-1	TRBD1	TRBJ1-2	CASKTQGAAPYGYTF	TGTGCCAGCAAAACCCAGGGGGCCGCTCCTTATGGCTACACCTTC
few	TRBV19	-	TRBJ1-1	CASKGGRQRNTEAFF	TGTGCCAGTAAGGGAGGAAGACAGCGGAACACTGAAGCTTTCTTT
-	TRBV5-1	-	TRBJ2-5	CASSLDPTGQETQYF	TGCGCCAGCAGCTTGGACCCAACAGGTCAAGAGACCCAGTACTTC
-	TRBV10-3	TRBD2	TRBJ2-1	CAISGSSGTSGPNEQFF	TGTGCCATCAGTGGGTCCTCCGGGACTAGCGGCCCAAATGAGCAGTTCTTC
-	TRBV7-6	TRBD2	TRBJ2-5	CASSLMGGYQETQYF	TGTGCCAGCAGCTTAATGGGAGGGTACCAAGAGACCCAGTACTTC
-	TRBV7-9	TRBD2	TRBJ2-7	CSSSLNSGRRGEQYF	TGTTCCAGCAGCTTAAACAGCGGGAGGCGCGGCGAGCAGTACTTC
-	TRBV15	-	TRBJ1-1	CATSRDLGKGVAFF	TGTGCCACCAGCAGAGATTTAGGGAAGGGGGTAGCTTTCTTT
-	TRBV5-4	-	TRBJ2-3	CASSPVATDTQYF	TGTGCCAGCAGCCCAGTAGCGACAGATACGCAGTATTTT
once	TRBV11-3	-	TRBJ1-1	CASSTPGPLNTEAFF	TGTGCCAGCAGCACCCCTGGGCCACTGAACACTGAAGCTTTCTTT
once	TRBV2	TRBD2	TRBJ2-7	CASGRTSGVREQYF	TGTGCCAGTGGGAGGACTAGCGGAGTACGAGAGCAGTACTTC
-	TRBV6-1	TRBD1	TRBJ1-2	CASVATGNYGYTF	TGTGCCAGCGTGGCGACAGGGAACTATGGCTACACCTTC
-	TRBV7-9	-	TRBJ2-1	CSSSEKLWEQFF	TGTTCCAGCAGCGAGAAACTTTGGGAGCAGTTCTTC
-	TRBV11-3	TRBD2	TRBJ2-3	CASSLVGTSGIDTQYF	TGTGCCAGCAGCTTAGTGGGGACTAGCGGGATAGATACGCAGTATTTT
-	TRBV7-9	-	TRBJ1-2	CSSSPSGGRGYTF	TGTTCCAGCAGCCCCAGCGGTGGGCGGGGCTACACCTTC
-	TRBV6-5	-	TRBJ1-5	CASSALNQPQHF	TGTGCCAGCAGTGCACTGAATCAGCCCCAGCATTTT
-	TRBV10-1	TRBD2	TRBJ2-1	CASNLSGRGQFF	TGCGCCAGCAACCTGAGCGGGAGAGGCCAGTTCTTC
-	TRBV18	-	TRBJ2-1	CASSPLYVDEQFF	TGTGCCAGCTCACCACTTTATGTAGATGAGCAGTTCTTC
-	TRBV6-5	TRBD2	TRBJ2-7	CASRPGLAKAEQYF	TGTGCCAGCAGGCCCGGACTAGCGAAGGCCGAGCAGTACTTC
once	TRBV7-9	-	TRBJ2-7	CASSEGQLAGEQYF	TGTGCCAGCAGCGAAGGACAACTGGCGGGGGAGCAGTACTTC
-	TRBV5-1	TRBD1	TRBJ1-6	CASSWTIPRDRNSPLHF	TGCGCCAGCAGCTGGACAATACCCCGGGACAGAAATTCACCCCTCCACTTT
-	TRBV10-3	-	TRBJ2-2	CAISESMGGIDDGELFF	TGTGCCATCAGTGAGTCGATGGGGGGAATAGATGACGGGGAGCTGTTTTTT
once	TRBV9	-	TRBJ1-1	CASSVGDSLEAFF	TGTGCCAGCAGCGTAGGTGACAGCCTTGAAGCTTTCTTT
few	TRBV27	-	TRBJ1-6	CASKTQTVRNSPLHF	TGTGCCAGCAAAACCCAGACAGTTAGAAATTCCCCCCTCCACTTT
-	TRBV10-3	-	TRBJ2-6	CAISHSVPGANVLTF	TGTGCCATCAGCCACTCGGTCCCCGGGGCCAACGTCCTGACTTTC